The source of this T cell receptor (beta chain) is a study of vaccination and CD4 T cells after COVID-19. A note on this clonotype: The antigen is not known.

Treatment described: approximately 11-day PBMC culture with coronavirus spike peptide pools or control peptides (ViraFEST assay). This CDR3 has 13 amino acids. With 6 bases removed from V and 11 bases from J, the gap between germline ends came to 19 bases. The germline CDR1 and CDR2 sequences are SNHLY and FYNNEI. Oncomine TCR Beta short-read sequencing was applied to DNA from cultured CD4+ T cells. MiXCR was run by TCRdb on the PCR reads, yielding one entry per CDR3 protein. The profile shows about 24,000 distinct CDR3 sequences, less than 70% of them singletons. The sequenced sample was CD4+ T cells from blood, cultured in vitro. The clonotype was recovered from a human donor who had recovered from COVID-19. The chain couples TRBV2 to TRBJ1-1, with a weak D call TRBD1 (5 bases). The CDR3 loop is CASRPDTGTRAFF. The CDR3 coding sequence is TGTGCCAGCAGACCCGACACCGGGACTAGGGCTTTCTTT.